This T cell receptor beta chain derives from a study of early stage breast cancer tumors. Sequencing was performed with immunoSEQ multiplex PCR; in TCRdb, only in-frame clones are kept and a portion is missing. This sample has roughly 48,000 clones; about 83% occur once, and the top ten carry under 1.5%. CDR1 and CDR2 from the germline V gene are SNHLY and FYNNEI. V was pared by 7 bases and J by 9 bases, with 25 bases between. The CDR3 consists of 16 residues. This TCR was recovered from a person aged 45 to 59 with breast cancer. The rearrangement links TRBV2 to TRBJ2-1; D perhaps matches TRBD2 (5 bases). The sample consisted of blood. The CDR3 here is CASTKGRGLGLSEQFF. The CDR3 DNA reads TGTGCCAGCACTAAAGGGAGAGGGTTGGGTCTTAGTGAGCAGTTCTTC.